This T cell receptor (beta chain) appears in the sequencing data of a study of cytomegalovirus exposure and HLA in healthy donors. Findings of the study overall: Despite most TCR sequences being rare, some public TCRs occurred in many donors.

The ends lost 3 bases at V and 2 bases at J; junction bases unmatched: 6. The CDR3 has 15 residues. Germline CDR1 SGHAT, CDR2 FQDESV (reference sequence). In this sample, this clone turned up a few times. The antigen remains unidentified. Repertoires were generated with immunoSEQ multiplex PCR, while TCRdb's copy carries only in-frame clones and drops some. There are approximately 180,000 clones in the sample; around 88% occur only once, and over 1.3% lies in the top ten. The origin of this receptor is a woman aged 18 to 35 in good health and CMV-seronegative. The chain combines TRBV11-1 with TRBJ2-7, with 8 bases lining up with TRBD1. Sequenced sample: PBMCs. The CDR3 DNA is TGTGCCAGCAGCTTCCGGACAGGGTCTACCTACGAGCAGTACTTC. This gives the protein CASSFRTGSTYEQYF.